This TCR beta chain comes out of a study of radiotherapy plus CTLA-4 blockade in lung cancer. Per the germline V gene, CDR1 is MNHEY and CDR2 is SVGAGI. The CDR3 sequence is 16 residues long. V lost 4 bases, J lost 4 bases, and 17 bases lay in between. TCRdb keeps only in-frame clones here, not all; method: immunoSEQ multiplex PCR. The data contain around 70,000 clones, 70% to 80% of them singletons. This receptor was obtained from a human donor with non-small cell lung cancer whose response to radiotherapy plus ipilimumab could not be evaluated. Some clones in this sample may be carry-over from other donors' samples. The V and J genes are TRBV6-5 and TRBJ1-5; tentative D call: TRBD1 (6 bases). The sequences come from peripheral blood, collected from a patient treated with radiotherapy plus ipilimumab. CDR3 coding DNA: TGTGCCAGCAGTTCTGGACAGTCGCCAAGGAATCAGCCCCAGCATTTT. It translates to CASSSGQSPRNQPQHF.